Shown below are 8 T cell receptor beta chains from a single sample sequenced in a study of shared clonotypes between healthy human individuals. Clones were sequenced by immunoSEQ multiplex PCR, and TCRdb holds only the in-frame ones, with some missing. Of approximately 2,000,000 clones listed, 90% to 95% are singletons. Cells designated naive CD8 were CD45RO-negative and were positively selected for CCR7, with terminally differentiated effector memory CD45RA+ cells excluded. The sample taken for sequencing was naive CD8+ T cells from PBMCs. The receptors originated from a man between 18 and 29 years old in good health. Some clones in this sample may be carry-over from other donors' samples.

This sequence joins TRBV28 and TRBJ1-3; 7 positions match TRBD1. The CDR3 sequence is 14 residues long. CDR1 is MDHEN and CDR2 is SYDVKM in the germline V gene. The J segment lost 3 bases and the V segment lost 6 bases, leaving 5 bases of the junction unmatched. In nucleotides, the CDR3 is TGTGCCAGCAGCCGGGACAGATATGGAAACACCATATATTTT. As protein: CASSRDRYGNTIYF.

The chain employs TRBV7-9 and TRBJ1-2; 7 positions match TRBD1. The V gene end was trimmed by 0 bases and the J gene end by 6 bases; junction bases not matched to a gene: 4. Per the germline V gene, CDR1 is SEHNR and CDR2 is FQNEAQ (reference sequence). This CDR3 is built from 14 residues. The CDR3 protein is CASSLAFQGDGYTF. CDR3 DNA: TGTGCCAGCAGCTTAGCGTTCCAGGGGGATGGCTACACCTTC. Looking up the rest from reference TRBV7-9 and TRBJ1-2 gives the full variable domain: DTGVSQNPRHKITKRGQNVTFRCDPISEHNRLYWYRQTLGQGPEFLTYFQNEAQLEKSRLLSDRFSAERPKGSFSTLEIQRTEQGDSAMYLCASSLAFQGDGYTFGSGTRLTVV.

V is TRBV27 and J is TRBJ2-7; D is unclear. The CDR3 sequence is 15 residues long. The germline CDR1 and CDR2 sequences are MNHEY and SMNVEV (reference sequence). V was pared by 3 bases and J by 2 bases, with 14 bases between. The CDR3 loop is CASSFTNAPTYEQYF. CDR3 coding DNA: TGTGCCAGCAGTTTTACTAACGCCCCCACCTACGAGCAGTACTTC.

This chain connects TRBV9 to TRBJ2-1, with 9 bases lining up with TRBD2. Germline V lookup: CDR1 SGDLS, CDR2 YYNGEE. The CDR3 spans 14 residues. V gave up 0 bases and J gave up 10 bases; unmatched junction bases: 5. The CDR3 sequence: CASSVGLAGREQFF. The CDR3 DNA sequence: TGTGCCAGCAGCGTAGGTCTAGCGGGACGGGAGCAGTTCTTC.

The CDR3 loop is CASKWTAGADTQYF. The CDR3 DNA reads TGTGCCAGCAAGTGGACGGCTGGGGCAGATACGCAGTATTTT. V and J are TRBV6-6 and TRBJ2-3, with D unresolved. V lost 7 bases and J lost 4, with 15 bases in between. Germline lookup yields CDR1 MNHNY and CDR2 SVGAGI (reference sequence). The length of the CDR3 is 14 residues.

The chain combines TRBV5-1 with TRBJ2-1; D not certain. The CDR3 spans 15 residues. Trimming removed 4 bases at V and 9 bases at J, with 20 bases between. Germline CDR1 reads SGHRS; CDR2 reads YFSETQ. The CDR3 DNA sequence: TGCGCCAGCAGCCAAACTAACGAGACCCCCTTTGAGCAGTTCTTC. As protein: CASSQTNETPFEQFF.

The chain links TRBV7-2 to TRBJ2-7; 7 bases fit TRBD2. Germline V gene lookup returns CDR1 SGHTA and CDR2 FQGNSA. V was pared by 5 bases and J by 5 bases, with 15 bases of the junction left unmatched. The CDR3 covers 16 residues. The CDR3 region is CASSPPGVAGSNEQYF. The CDR3 DNA reads as TGTGCCAGCAGCCCCCCCGGGGTAGCGGGTAGCAACGAGCAGTACTTC.

The chain links TRBV25-1 to TRBJ2-1, with D perhaps matching TRBD2 (6 bases). Trimming left V 1 base short and J 9 bases short, with 13 bases between. Germline V gene lookup returns CDR1 MGHDK and CDR2 SYGVNS. This CDR3 region has 14 residues. The CDR3, as DNA: TGTGCCAGCAGTGAATTAAGGGACGGGAGTGAGCAGTTCTTC. Translation gives CASSELRDGSEQFF.